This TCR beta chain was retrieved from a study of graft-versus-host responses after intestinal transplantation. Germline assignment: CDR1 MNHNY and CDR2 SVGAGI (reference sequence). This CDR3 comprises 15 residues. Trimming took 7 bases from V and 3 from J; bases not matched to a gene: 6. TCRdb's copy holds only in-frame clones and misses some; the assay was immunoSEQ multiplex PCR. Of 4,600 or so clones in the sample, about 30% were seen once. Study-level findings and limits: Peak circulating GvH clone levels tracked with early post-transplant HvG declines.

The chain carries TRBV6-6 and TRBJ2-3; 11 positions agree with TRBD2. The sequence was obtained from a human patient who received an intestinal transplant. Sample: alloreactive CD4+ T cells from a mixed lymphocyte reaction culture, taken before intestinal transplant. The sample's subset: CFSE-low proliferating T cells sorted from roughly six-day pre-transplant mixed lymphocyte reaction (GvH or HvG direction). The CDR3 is CASKRTSGRTDTQYF. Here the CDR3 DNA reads TGTGCCAGCAAGAGAACTAGCGGGAGAACAGATACGCAGTATTTT.